This entry describes one TCR beta chain. Its antigen is undetermined. This sample was included in a study of T cell responses to AZD1222 COVID-19 vaccine. Data came from immunoSEQ multiplex PCR; TCRdb stores just in-frame clones and leaves some out. This table has tens of thousands of clones, about 90% appearing once. Whole-study findings and limits: Spike-specific TCRs gained breadth and depth after people received two AZD1222 doses. The donors showed a predominance of white British ancestry and of females, with possible underestimation of clonal diversity. Sampled repertoires all dated from after the peak T cell response.

The source material was peripheral blood, sampled on day 0 of AZD1222 vaccination. This sequence originates from an adult in good health.

The CDR3 nucleotides are TGTGCTAGTGGTTTGCCGGATTCACCCCTCCACTTT. Protein product: CASGLPDSPLHF. The V gene is TRBV12-5, the J gene TRBJ1-6; D is uncertain. V was clipped by 2 bases and J by 8 bases, with 4 bases between them. The CDR3 extends over 12 amino acids. CDR1 is LGHNT and CDR2 is FRNRAP in the germline V gene.